Included here is one T cell receptor (beta chain) sequence, with context. The source of the sample is a study of T cell responses to AZD1222 COVID-19 vaccine. In germline, CDR1 is PRHDT, CDR2 FYEKMQ (reference sequence). V lost 5 bases and J lost 6; bases outside the gene matches: 17. The CDR3 runs to 17 residues. Method: immunoSEQ multiplex PCR; TCRdb's copy keeps in-frame clones and lacks some. The top ten clones hold about 10% of a sample with 100,000 to 150,000 clones, 87% of them seen once. The sample here was peripheral blood, taken on day 0 of AZD1222 vaccination. This chain links TRBV13 with TRBJ2-3; 7 nucleotides align to TRBD2. This receptor was obtained from an adult in good health. CDR3 nucleotide sequence: TGTGCCAGCAGCCCCCATATGTGGGAGGGCCGGGAGGATACGCAGTATTTT. This gives the protein CASSPHMWEGREDTQYF.